This T cell receptor beta chain derives from a study of beta chain features in type 1 diabetes. Study-wide background: There was similarity between patients and healthy donors in age, gender and cell yields. Findings of the study overall: In every one of the four CD4+ subsets, TCRB CDR3s were moderately but significantly shorter in Type 1 diabetes patients. VDJ junctions sequenced from type 1 diabetes patients showed fewer insertions and more deletions.

The CDR3 is 12 residues long. The V gene's germline CDR1 is SGHNT and CDR2 YENEEA. V lost 5 bases to trimming and J lost 2 bases, with 5 bases between them. A remark on this clone: What it recognizes is unknown.

The isolated RNA, all of it, was reverse transcribed, so expressed TCRB transcripts were what got sequenced. Regulatory, naive and central memory T cell samples averaged approximately 3.5 million reads. Here immunoSEQ multiplex PCR was the method, and the copy in TCRdb shows in-frame clones only, minus some. The sample holds roughly 450,000 clones, about 10% seen once. The genes are TRBV11-3 and TRBJ2-3; the D is unclear. The sequencing input was naive CD4+ T cells from blood. The TCR sequence derives from a woman under 30 in good health. The CDR3 coding sequence is TGTGCCAGCAGCAGAGACACAGATACGCAGTATTTT. Translated: CASSRDTDTQYF.